This T cell receptor beta chain was captured in a study of post-analysis software for immune sequencing data. The overall study: The disease courses spanned relapsing-remitting, secondary progressive and progressive-relapsing forms of multiple sclerosis.

The authors incorporated unique molecular identifiers into the TCR beta cDNA libraries. TCRdb used MiXCR to reprocess the PCR reads, holding one entry per CDR3 protein. In the table there are about 620,000 distinct CDR3 sequences, roughly 40% of which are singletons. Germline CDR1 is SGHRS and CDR2 is YFSETQ. CDR3 length: 15 residues. The sample holds many counts of this clonotype. Its target is not known. One end of the junction does not line up with germline, which may come from a read error. Study results and caveats: In multiple sclerosis, normalized Chao1 diversity was significantly below that of controls. Same-batch preparations were strongly co-clustered by F measure. Five or six TRBV segments, TRBV5-6, TRBV5-1 and TRBV20-1 among them, were found more frequent in patients than controls.

The TCR originated in a girl between 10 and 17 years old with multiple sclerosis. The V call is TRBV5-1, the J call TRBJ2-1; TRBD2 aligns across 12 bases. Sample: blood. CDR3 DNA: TGTGCCAGCAGCTCACTAGCGGGAGGAGGCAATGAGCAGTTCTTC. Translated: CASSSLAGGGNEQFF.